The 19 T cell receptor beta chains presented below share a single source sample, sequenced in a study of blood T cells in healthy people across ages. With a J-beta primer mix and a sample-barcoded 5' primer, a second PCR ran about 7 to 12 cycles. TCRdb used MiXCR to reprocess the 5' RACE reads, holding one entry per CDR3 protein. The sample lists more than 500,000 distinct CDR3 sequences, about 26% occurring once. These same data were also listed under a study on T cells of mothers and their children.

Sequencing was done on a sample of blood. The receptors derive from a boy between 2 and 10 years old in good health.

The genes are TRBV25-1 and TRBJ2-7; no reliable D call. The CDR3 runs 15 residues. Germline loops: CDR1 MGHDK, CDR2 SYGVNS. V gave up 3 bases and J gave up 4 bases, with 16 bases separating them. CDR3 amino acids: CASSEGGYQVYEQYF. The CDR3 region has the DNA TGTGCCAGCAGTGAGGGCGGTTATCAAGTATACGAGCAGTACTTC.

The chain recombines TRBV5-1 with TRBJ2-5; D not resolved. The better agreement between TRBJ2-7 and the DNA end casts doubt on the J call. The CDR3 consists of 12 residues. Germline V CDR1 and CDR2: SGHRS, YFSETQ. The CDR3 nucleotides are TGCGCCAGCAGCTTGGGGCACTACGAGCAGTACTTC. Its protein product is CASSLGHYEQYF.

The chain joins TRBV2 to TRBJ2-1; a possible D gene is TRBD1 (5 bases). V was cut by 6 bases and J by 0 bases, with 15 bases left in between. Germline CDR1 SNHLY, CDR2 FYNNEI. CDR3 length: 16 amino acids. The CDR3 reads CASRAPDTSSYNEQFF. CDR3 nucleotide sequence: TGTGCCAGCAGGGCCCCGGACACAAGCTCCTACAATGAGCAGTTCTTC.

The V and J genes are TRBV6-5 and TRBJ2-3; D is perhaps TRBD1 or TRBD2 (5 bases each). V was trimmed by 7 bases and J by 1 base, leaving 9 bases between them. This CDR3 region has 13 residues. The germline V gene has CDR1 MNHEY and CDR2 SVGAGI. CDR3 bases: TGTGCCAGCACGAGGGGCCGCACAGATACGCAGTATTTT. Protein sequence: CASTRGRTDTQYF.

CDR3 region: CSVVASLGQYF. The DNA for the CDR3 is TGCAGCGTTGTCGCCAGTCTGGGCCAGTACTTC. The chain employs TRBV29-1 and TRBJ2-5; the D is unclear. The length of the CDR3 is 11 residues. The V end was cut by 4 bases, the J end by 10 bases, with 13 bases between. Germline V gives CDR1 SQVTM, CDR2 ANQGSEA.

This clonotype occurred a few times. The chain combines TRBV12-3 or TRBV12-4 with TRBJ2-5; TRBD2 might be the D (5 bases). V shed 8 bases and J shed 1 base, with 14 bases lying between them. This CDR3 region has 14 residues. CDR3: CASASRESQETQYF. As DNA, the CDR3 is TGTGCCAGCGCCTCGAGGGAGTCCCAAGAGACCCAGTACTTC.

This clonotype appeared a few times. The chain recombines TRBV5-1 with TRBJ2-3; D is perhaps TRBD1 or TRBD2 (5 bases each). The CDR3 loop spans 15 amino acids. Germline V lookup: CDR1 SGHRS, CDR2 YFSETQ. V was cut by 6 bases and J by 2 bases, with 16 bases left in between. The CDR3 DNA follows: TGCGCCAGCATCGTTAACGGGGCCCCCACAGATACGCAGTATTTT. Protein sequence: CASIVNGAPTDTQYF.

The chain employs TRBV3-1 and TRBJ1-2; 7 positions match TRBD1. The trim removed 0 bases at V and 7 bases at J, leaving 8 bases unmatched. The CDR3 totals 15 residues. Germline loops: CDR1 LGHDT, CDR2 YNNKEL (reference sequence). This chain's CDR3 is CASSQDQGGGFGYTF. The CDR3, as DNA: TGTGCCAGCAGCCAAGATCAGGGAGGGGGCTTTGGCTACACCTTC.

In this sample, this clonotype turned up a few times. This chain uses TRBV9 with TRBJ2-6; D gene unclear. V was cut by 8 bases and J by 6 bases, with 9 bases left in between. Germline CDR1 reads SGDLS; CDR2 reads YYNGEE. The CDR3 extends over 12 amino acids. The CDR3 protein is CASCCVANVLTF. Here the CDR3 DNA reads TGTGCCAGTTGCTGCGTGGCCAACGTCCTGACTTTC.

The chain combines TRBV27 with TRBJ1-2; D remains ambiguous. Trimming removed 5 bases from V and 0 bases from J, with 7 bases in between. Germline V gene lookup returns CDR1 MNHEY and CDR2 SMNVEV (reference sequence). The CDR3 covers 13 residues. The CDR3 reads CASSAQPNYGYTF. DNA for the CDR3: TGTGCCAGCAGTGCCCAGCCTAACTATGGCTACACCTTC.

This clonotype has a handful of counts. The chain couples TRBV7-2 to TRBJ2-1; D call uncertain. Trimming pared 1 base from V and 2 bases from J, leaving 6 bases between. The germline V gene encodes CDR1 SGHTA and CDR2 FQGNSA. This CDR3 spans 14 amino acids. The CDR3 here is CASSLVGAYNEQFF. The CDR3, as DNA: TGTGCCAGCAGCTTAGTCGGTGCCTACAATGAGCAGTTCTTC.

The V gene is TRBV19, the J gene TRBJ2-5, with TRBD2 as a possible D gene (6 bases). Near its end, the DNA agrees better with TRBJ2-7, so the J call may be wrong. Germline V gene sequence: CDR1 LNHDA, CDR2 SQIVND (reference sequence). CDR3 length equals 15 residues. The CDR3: CASSLRGIPYAEQYF. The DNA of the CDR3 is TGTGCCAGTAGTCTACGGGGGATACCCTACGCCGAGCAGTACTTC.

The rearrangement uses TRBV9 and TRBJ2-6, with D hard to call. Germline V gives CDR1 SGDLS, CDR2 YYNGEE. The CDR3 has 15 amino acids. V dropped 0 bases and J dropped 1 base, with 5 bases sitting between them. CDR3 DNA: TGTGCCAGCAGCGTAGACAATTCTGGGGCCAACGTCCTGACTTTC. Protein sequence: CASSVDNSGANVLTF.

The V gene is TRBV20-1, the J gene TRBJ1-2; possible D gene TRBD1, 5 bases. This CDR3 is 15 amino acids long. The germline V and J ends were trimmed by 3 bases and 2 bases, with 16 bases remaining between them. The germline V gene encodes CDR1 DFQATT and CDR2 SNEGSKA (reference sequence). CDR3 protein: CSASPGGFVNYGYTF. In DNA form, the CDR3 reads TGCAGTGCTAGCCCCGGGGGGTTTGTAAACTATGGCTACACCTTC.

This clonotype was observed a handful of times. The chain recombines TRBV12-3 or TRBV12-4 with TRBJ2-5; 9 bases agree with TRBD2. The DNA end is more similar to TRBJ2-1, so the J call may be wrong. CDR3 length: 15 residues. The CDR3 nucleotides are TGTGCCAGCAGTTCCCCTGGGCGGGAGGGCCGAGAGCAGTTCTTC. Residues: CASSSPGREGREQFF.

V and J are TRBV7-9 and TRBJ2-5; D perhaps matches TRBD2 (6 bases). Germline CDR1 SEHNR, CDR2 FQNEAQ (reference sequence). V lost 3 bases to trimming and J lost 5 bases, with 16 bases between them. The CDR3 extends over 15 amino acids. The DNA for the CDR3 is TGTGCCAGCAGCTTCGCTGGGAATGGAGGGGAGACCCAGTACTTC. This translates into CASSFAGNGGETQYF.

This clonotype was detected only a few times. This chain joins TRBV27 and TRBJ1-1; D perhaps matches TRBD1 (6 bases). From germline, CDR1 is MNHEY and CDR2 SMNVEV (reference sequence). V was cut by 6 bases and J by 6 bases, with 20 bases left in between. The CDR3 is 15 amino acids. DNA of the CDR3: TGTGCCAGCAGACCACTCAAGGGACAAGCCCCTGAAGCTTTCTTT. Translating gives CASRPLKGQAPEAFF.

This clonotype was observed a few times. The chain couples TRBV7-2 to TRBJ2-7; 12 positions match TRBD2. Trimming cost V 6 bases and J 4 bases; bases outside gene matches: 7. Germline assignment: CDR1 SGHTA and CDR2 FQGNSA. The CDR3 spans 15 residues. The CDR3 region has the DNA TGTGCCAGCAGGCCATCGCTAGCGGGAGGGTACGAGCAGTACTTC. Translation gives CASRPSLAGGYEQYF.

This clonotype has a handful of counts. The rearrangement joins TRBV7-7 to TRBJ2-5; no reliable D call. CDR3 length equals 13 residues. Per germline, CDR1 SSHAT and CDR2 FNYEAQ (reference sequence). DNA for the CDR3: TGTGCTAACAGCTTAAACAGCCAAGAGACCCAGTACTTC. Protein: CANSLNSQETQYF.